This TCR beta chain was documented in a study of human T cells and chemical hapten exposure. This clonotype was seen at least ten times. J gave up 1 base and V 5 bases, and 11 bases lay outside the gene matches. This CDR3 comprises 16 residues. The germline V gene has CDR1 DFQATT and CDR2 SNEGSKA (reference sequence). As to time point: patch test 1, 2 weeks after DPC sensitization. Regarding treatment: therapeutic diphenylcyclopropenone sensitization with weekly scalp DPC. Investigators collected blood before applying each patch test. TCRdb reprocessed the RACE reads with MiXCR, giving one entry per CDR3 protein. The sample holds around 380,000 distinct CDR3 sequences, roughly 4.8% seen once.

This clonotype was sampled from a woman aged 50 to 65 with alopecia areata. Some clones in this sample may be carry-over from other donors' samples. The chain recombines TRBV20-1 with TRBJ2-3, with 8 bases matching TRBD2. Specimen: whole blood, collected in connection with sensitization to the hapten diphenylcyclopropenone (DPC). This CDR3 reads CSALPLAGGGTDTQYF. The CDR3 DNA follows: TGCAGTGCTCTGCCCTTGGCGGGGGGAGGCACAGATACGCAGTATTTT.